One and the same sample provided the 18 T cell receptor beta chains below, sequenced in a study of blood T cell repertoires in COVID-19. Produced via immunoSEQ multiplex PCR; TCRdb's table is partial and in-frame only. The sample contains about 200,000 clones, about 88% of which appear only once. The sample taken for sequencing was peripheral blood. The source is a woman between 50 and 59 years old with COVID-19, enrolled during active disease.

CDR3 sequence reads: CSASSNGGAGEQFF. The CDR3 coding sequence is TGCAGTGCTAGTTCTAACGGGGGGGCCGGTGAGCAGTTCTTC. The V call is TRBV20-1, the J call TRBJ2-1, with TRBD2 matching over 8 bases. This CDR3 has 14 residues. Germline V gives CDR1 DFQATT, CDR2 SNEGSKA (reference sequence). Trimming removed 3 bases from V and 9 bases from J; junction bases left unmatched: 10.

This chain uses TRBV27 with TRBJ2-7; no clear D gene. The length of the CDR3 is 13 residues. Trimming took 3 bases from V and 3 from J, leaving 9 bases between them. Germline CDR1 reads MNHEY; CDR2 reads SMNVEV (reference sequence). CDR3 coding DNA: TGTGCCAGCAGTTTCCAGATAAACTACGAGCAGTACTTC. Translation gives CASSFQINYEQYF.

This rearrangement joins TRBV5-4 to TRBJ1-2; no clear D. The germline gives CDR1 SGHNT, CDR2 YYREEE (reference sequence). The CDR3 is made up of 12 amino acids. Trimming stripped 0 bases from V and 3 bases from J, with 3 bases between. CDR3 residues: CASSLADYGYTF. The CDR3 coding sequence is TGTGCCAGCAGCTTGGCCGACTATGGCTACACCTTC.

This clone was recorded a few times. The gene calls are TRBV3-1 (or the pseudogene TRBV3-2) and TRBJ1-1; 9 bases fit TRBD1. The germline gives CDR1 LGHDT, CDR2 YNNKEL (reference sequence). Trimming cost V 4 bases and J 3 bases; bases outside gene matches: 3. The CDR3 runs to 14 residues. The CDR3 reads CASSLTGGYTEAFF. The CDR3 bases are TGTGCCAGCAGCCTTACAGGGGGCTACACTGAAGCTTTCTTT.

The V and J genes are TRBV28 and TRBJ2-5; the match to TRBD2 covers 12 bases. This CDR3 comprises 17 residues. Germline loops: CDR1 MDHEN, CDR2 SYDVKM. With V trimmed by 4 bases and J by 5 bases, 11 bases remained unmatched. The CDR3 region is CASSSWTSGVPGETQYF. In DNA, the CDR3 is TGTGCCAGCAGTTCTTGGACTAGCGGGGTCCCTGGGGAGACCCAGTACTTC. The full variable domain, in which reference TRBV28 and TRBJ2-5 provide the parts outside the CDR3, is DVKVTQSSRYLVKRTGEKVFLECVQDMDHENMFWYRQDPGLGLRLIYFSYDVKMKEKGDIPEGYSVSREKKERFSLILESASTNQTSMYLCASSSWTSGVPGETQYFGPGTRLLVL.

This chain links TRBV29-1 with TRBJ2-1, with TRBD1 identical over 7 bases. Germline V gene data show CDR1 as SQVTM and CDR2 as ANQGSEA. With V trimmed by 7 bases and J by 6 bases, 18 bases remained unmatched. The CDR3 is 16 amino acids. The CDR3 sequence is CSAPLPTGTATNEQFF. CDR3 in DNA: TGCAGCGCACCCCTACCTACCGGGACAGCCACCAATGAGCAGTTCTTC.

This clone was counted a single time. J is TRBJ2-2 and V is TRBV19, with 7 nucleotides matching TRBD1. J lost 1 base, V lost 5 bases, and 4 bases had no gene match. This CDR3 is 15 amino acids long. Germline CDR1 reads LNHDA; CDR2 reads SQIVND (reference sequence). This CDR3 reads CASSYRGGNTGELFF. The CDR3 DNA sequence: TGTGCCAGTAGTTACAGGGGCGGGAACACCGGGGAGCTGTTTTTT.

This chain links TRBV15 with TRBJ1-4, with D perhaps matching TRBD1 (6 bases). In germline, CDR1 is LNHNV, CDR2 YYDKDF (reference sequence). V shed 2 bases and J shed 8 bases, with 12 bases lying between them. This CDR3 has 14 amino acids. CDR3 in DNA: TGTGCCACCAGCAGAAGGGTGGGGGCGGAAAAACTGTTTTTT. Translation: CATSRRVGAEKLFF.

The chain is built from TRBV3-1 (or the pseudogene TRBV3-2) and TRBJ1-1; maybe TRBD1 (6 bases). CDR3 size: 12 residues. Germline V lookup: CDR1 LGHDT, CDR2 YNNKEL (reference sequence). The V end lost 1 base, the J end lost 8 bases, and 8 bases lay between the germline ends. In DNA, the CDR3 is TGTGCCAGCAGCCAAGGTGACAGGGAAGCTTTCTTT. This gives the protein CASSQGDREAFF.

The J gene is TRBJ2-7, the V gene TRBV5-8; TRBD1 matches at 9 bases. Trimming cost V 0 bases and J 2 bases; bases outside gene matches: 6. CDR3 length equals 16 residues. Germline CDR1 reads SGHTS; CDR2 reads YDEGEE. Written as DNA, the CDR3 is TGTGCCAGCAGCTTGGTGGGGACAGGGAGCCCCTACGAGCAGTACGTC. Encoded protein: CASSLVGTGSPYEQYV.

This clone came up a few times. V gene TRBV5-1 combines with J gene TRBJ1-1; 8 bases agree with TRBD1. V trimming: 1 base; J trimming: 5 bases; junction bases outside the gene matches: 7. CDR3 length: 15 residues. The V gene's germline CDR1 is SGHRS and CDR2 YFSETQ. The CDR3 DNA reads TGCGCCAGCAGCTTGAGGGCAGGGGGCGTGACTGAAGCTTTCTTT. Amino acid sequence: CASSLRAGGVTEAFF.

Regarding this clone: In the same sample, other DNA sequences code for this CDR3. The chain has TRBV19 and TRBJ2-1, with 9 bases aligning to TRBD2. This CDR3 region has 14 residues. CDR1 and CDR2 from the germline V gene are LNHDA and SQIVND (reference sequence). Losses at the gene ends were 5 bases for V and 4 bases for J; bases not matched to a gene: 3. The CDR3 is CASSGLAGYNEQFF. The CDR3 nucleotides read TGTGCCAGTAGTGGGCTAGCGGGGTACAATGAGCAGTTCTTC.

The chain employs TRBV5-4 and TRBJ2-3; D is perhaps TRBD2 (6 bases). Germline V CDR1 and CDR2: SGHNT, YYREEE (reference sequence). CDR3 size: 14 residues. V was trimmed by 0 bases and J by 4 bases, leaving 9 bases between them. The CDR3 DNA is TGTGCCAGCAGCTTGGGGCGGGGAGCAGATACGCAGTATTTT. Its translation is CASSLGRGADTQYF.

This clone was observed at least ten times. J is TRBJ1-4 and V is TRBV5-6; D may be TRBD1 (5 bases). CDR1 SGHDT and CDR2 YYEEEE come from the germline V gene. V gave up 0 bases and J gave up 7 bases, with 10 bases separating them. This CDR3 contains 14 residues. The CDR3 here is CASSLARVGEKLFF. DNA for the CDR3: TGTGCCAGCAGCTTGGCCAGGGTGGGTGAAAAACTGTTTTTT.

This clone showed up just a few times. The gene calls are TRBV4-2 and TRBJ1-6; the D gene is possibly TRBD1 (5 bases). Trimming removed 0 bases at V and 8 bases at J, with 11 bases between. In germline, CDR1 is LGHNA, CDR2 YNFKEQ. The length of the CDR3 is 15 residues. DNA of the CDR3: TGTGCCAGCAGCCAAGAACCAGGGTGGGATTCACCCCTCCACTTT. It encodes CASSQEPGWDSPLHF.

The rearrangement joins TRBV6-5 to TRBJ1-1, with D possibly being TRBD1 (5 bases). In germline, CDR1 is MNHEY, CDR2 SVGAGI. Trimming pared 6 bases from V and 8 bases from J, leaving 13 bases between. CDR3 length: 12 amino acids. CDR3 sequence: CASSTGTREAFF. The CDR3 nucleotides are TGTGCCAGCAGCACAGGTACCCGAGAAGCTTTCTTT.

The chain links TRBV11-1 to TRBJ2-1; 8 nucleotides agree with TRBD2. Trimming at V came to 5 bases and at J to 3 bases, leaving 9 bases not matched to a gene. The V gene's germline CDR1 is SGHAT and CDR2 FQDESV (reference sequence). The CDR3 sequence is 16 residues long. In DNA form, the CDR3 reads TGTGCCAGCAGCCCAAACCGAGCGGGGGACTACAATGAGCAGTTCTTC. Translating it yields CASSPNRAGDYNEQFF.

The chain links TRBV5-1 to TRBJ2-7, with TRBD1 matching over 11 bases. Germline V gene data show CDR1 as SGHRS and CDR2 as YFSETQ. The junction had 3 bases not matched to a gene; V was cut back by 2 bases and J by 5 bases. The CDR3 covers 14 residues. The CDR3 is CASSLGQGANEQYV. CDR3 nucleotides: TGCGCCAGCAGCTTAGGACAGGGGGCGAACGAGCAGTACGTC.